This T cell receptor beta chain was captured in a study of T cell clonotyping in hematopoietic cell transplantation. A single count supports this clone. Its antigen is undetermined. Only in-frame clones appear in the TCRdb table, and some are missing; sequencing was by immunoSEQ multiplex PCR. Here the sample spans about 12,000 clones, approximately 51% being singletons. Germline V gene lookup returns CDR1 GTSNPN and CDR2 SVGIG (reference sequence). V was shortened by 5 bases and J by 13 bases, with 18 bases between the two germline ends. This CDR3 is built from 12 residues. Study-wide results and caveats: At the given depth, recipient repertoires were over 95% de novo clonotypes. Pathologically expanded recipient clonotypes increased progressively from day 30 to day 180 as diversity fell.

The chain is built from TRBV30 and TRBJ1-5, with D tentatively TRBD1 (6 bases). Sequencing was carried out using peripheral blood mononuclear cells. The clonotype originates from a man aged 45 to 65 in good health. Some clones in this sample may be carry-over from other donors' samples. The CDR3 protein is CAWGGKGREQHF. CDR3 coding DNA: TGTGCCTGGGGGGGCAAGGGCCGAGAACAGCATTTT.